These 19 T cell receptor beta chains came from one sample sequenced in a study of naive and memory T cell subsets. An equimolar mix of two oligonucleotides served as the beta constant-region primer for TRBC1 and TRBC2. TCRdb redid the calling of the UMI-ligation and nested PCR reads with MiXCR, one entry per CDR3 protein. The sample lists roughly 91,000 distinct CDR3 sequences; around 13% were seen once. Sequenced sample: central memory CD4+ T cells from blood. The origin of the receptors is a human donor in good health.

There are a few counts of this clonotype. The rearrangement uses TRBV29-1 and TRBJ1-4; D is possibly TRBD1 (6 bases). Germline CDR1 is SQVTM and CDR2 is ANQGSEA. V lost 2 bases, J lost 5 bases, and 9 bases lay in between. The CDR3 totals 13 residues. CDR3 nucleotide sequence: TGCAGCGTTGAACTAGGGGGAAATGAAAAACTGTTTTTT. This encodes CSVELGGNEKLFF.

The chain combines TRBV12-3 or TRBV12-4 with TRBJ1-1; no clear D gene. The CDR3 totals 12 residues. V was trimmed by 6 bases and J by 1 base, leaving 6 bases between them. CDR3 amino acids: CASSSRNTEAFF. CDR3 DNA sequence: TGTGCCAGCAGCAGCAGGAACACTGAAGCTTTCTTT.

The V and J genes are TRBV5-6 and TRBJ2-1; D ambiguous. Germline loops: CDR1 SGHDT, CDR2 YYEEEE. V lost 3 bases and J lost 6, with 7 bases in between. This CDR3 contains 12 residues. Here the CDR3 reads CASSWGSNEQFF. In nucleotides, the CDR3 is TGTGCCAGCAGCTGGGGAAGCAATGAGCAGTTCTTC. Using reference TRBV5-6 and TRBJ2-1 for the parts outside the CDR3, the full variable domain is DAGVTQSPTHLIKTRGQQVTLRCSPKSGHDTVSWYQQALGQGPQFIFQYYEEEERQRGNFPDRFSGHQFPNYSSELNVNALLLGDSALYLCASSWGSNEQFFGPGTRLTVL.

There are many counts of this clonotype. CDR3 in amino acids: CASSLARDNVYEQYF. Written as DNA, the CDR3 is TGTGCCAGCTCACTTGCGCGGGACAATGTCTACGAGCAGTACTTC. The gene calls are TRBV18 and TRBJ2-7; TRBD1 or TRBD2 may be the D gene (6 bases each). CDR1 and CDR2 (germline): KGHSH, LQKENI. CDR3 length: 15 residues. V gave up 4 bases and J gave up 3 bases, with 16 bases separating them.

V is TRBV2 and J is TRBJ1-2; D ambiguous. Germline-derived CDR1 and CDR2 are SNHLY and FYNNEI. V shed 7 bases and J shed 3 bases, with 9 bases lying between them. The CDR3 has 12 residues. CDR3 sequence reads: CASMYQDYGYTF. The DNA for the CDR3 is TGTGCCAGCATGTATCAGGACTATGGCTACACCTTC.

This clonotype was counted ten times or more. The chain carries TRBV28 and TRBJ2-5, with D possibly being TRBD2 (6 bases). The V and J ends lost 10 bases and 4 bases respectively, with 13 bases between them. In germline, CDR1 is MDHEN, CDR2 SYDVKM. The CDR3 has 12 amino acids. The CDR3 nucleotides are TGTGCCACCCAAGGAGGGTTAGAGACCCAGTACTTC. Amino acid sequence: CATQGGLETQYF.

The rearrangement joins TRBV10-3 to TRBJ1-1; D remains unclear. CDR3 length equals 13 residues. Germline values: CDR1 ENHRY, CDR2 SYGVKD. V gave up 10 bases and J gave up 6 bases, with 18 bases separating them. This CDR3 reads CATADKGDAEAFF. The CDR3 coding sequence is TGTGCCACAGCAGATAAGGGAGACGCTGAAGCTTTCTTT.

In its sample, this clonotype was seen a few times. The genes are TRBV21-1 and TRBJ2-2; the table's TRBD1 call for D was not verified on the DNA. TRBV21-1 is designated a pseudogene. The CDR3 is 17 residues long. The CDR3 region is CASSLKSRQGETGELFF. The DNA for the CDR3 is TGTGCCAGCAGCCTCAAATCTAGGCAGGGAGAAACCGGGGAGCTGTTTTTT.

This clonotype was picked up a small number of times. This chain links TRBV5-1 with TRBJ1-6; 9 bases agree with TRBD1. The CDR3 has 16 residues. Losses at the gene ends were 5 bases for V and 7 bases for J; bases not matched to a gene: 10. Germline values: CDR1 SGHRS, CDR2 YFSETQ. The CDR3, as DNA: TGCGCCAGCAGGTCAGGGACAGGGAATTTAAATTCACCCCTCCACTTT. This gives the protein CASRSGTGNLNSPLHF. The complete variable domain, with remaining parts taken from reference TRBV5-1 and TRBJ1-6, reads KAGVTQTPRYLIKTRGQQVTLSCSPISGHRSVSWYQQTPGQGLQFLFEYFSETQRNKGNFPGRFSGRQFSNSRSEMNVSTLELGDSALYLCASRSGTGNLNSPLHFGNGTRLTVT.

The V and J genes are TRBV19 and TRBJ2-1; D is perhaps TRBD1 or TRBD2 (5 bases each). Trimming stripped 2 bases from V and 1 base from J, with 9 bases between. The CDR3 extends over 15 amino acids. Germline loops: CDR1 LNHDA, CDR2 SQIVND (reference sequence). CDR3 residues: CASSIRGASYNEQFF. The DNA for the CDR3 is TGTGCCAGTAGTATACGGGGCGCGTCCTACAATGAGCAGTTCTTC.

This clonotype appeared a few times. V usage is TRBV30 and J usage is TRBJ2-2; 9 bases are shared with TRBD1. CDR3 length: 15 amino acids. The V gene end was trimmed by 0 bases and the J gene end by 6 bases; junction bases not matched to a gene: 5. Germline CDR1 GTSNPN, CDR2 SVGIG (reference sequence). The CDR3 DNA follows: TGTGCCTGGAGTGTCCTTCGACAGGGGGCCGGGGAGCTGTTTTTT. Its translation: CAWSVLRQGAGELFF.

Regarding this clonotype: Since a much larger clone is just one base distant, this may be a read error. Here the CDR3 omits its conserved ending phenylalanine or tryptophan, so a read error is the likely source. The chain carries TRBV5-1 and TRBJ2-5; 8 positions match TRBD1. The ends lost 0 bases at V and 2 bases at J; junction bases unmatched: 9. The CDR3 contains 17 residues. Per germline, CDR1 SGHRS and CDR2 YFSETQ. Here the CDR3 reads CASSLGNGDRRQETQYI. The CDR3 DNA reads as TGCGCCAGCAGCTTGGGGAATGGGGACAGGAGACAAGAGACCCAGTACATC.

This clonotype appeared many times. This chain uses TRBV20-1 with TRBJ1-5; the match to TRBD1 covers 7 bases. Trimming removed 5 bases from V and 0 bases from J; junction bases left unmatched: 10. This CDR3 is 16 amino acids long. Germline V gene sequence: CDR1 DFQATT, CDR2 SNEGSKA (reference sequence). CDR3: CSAVQQGIYSNQPQHF. Written as DNA, the CDR3 is TGCAGTGCTGTACAACAGGGGATATATAGCAATCAGCCCCAGCATTTT.

This clonotype was seen more than once but under ten times. This chain joins TRBV20-1 and TRBJ2-5, with unresolved D. The V end lost 0 bases, the J end lost 5 bases, and 13 bases lay between the germline ends. The CDR3 length is 14 residues. CDR1 and CDR2 (germline): DFQATT, SNEGSKA (reference sequence). The CDR3 coding sequence is TGCAGTGCTAGAGAACCGACCGGACGGGAGACCCAGTACTTC. Its protein is CSAREPTGRETQYF.

The genes are TRBV7-2 and TRBJ2-3; 10 nucleotides line up with TRBD2. Germline V lookup: CDR1 SGHTA, CDR2 FQGNSA. Trimming took 3 bases from V and 4 from J; bases not matched to a gene: 7. The CDR3 runs 16 residues. The CDR3 spells CASSFLAGVSADTQYF. CDR3 in DNA: TGTGCCAGCAGCTTTCTAGCGGGAGTCAGTGCAGATACGCAGTATTTT.

The chain recombines TRBV10-3 with TRBJ2-2; D possibly corresponds to TRBD1 (5 bases). Looked up from germline, CDR1 is ENHRY and CDR2 is SYGVKD. CDR3 length equals 14 residues. Trimming stripped 2 bases from V and 7 bases from J, with 11 bases between. CDR3 sequence: CAISEAAGNGELFF. The CDR3, as DNA: TGTGCCATCAGTGAGGCGGCAGGGAACGGGGAGCTGTTTTTT.

J is TRBJ2-7 and V is TRBV20-1; no firm D call. The germline CDR1 and CDR2 sequences are DFQATT and SNEGSKA (reference sequence). V was trimmed by 2 bases and J by 4 bases, leaving 9 bases between them. This CDR3 contains 12 residues. Here the CDR3 DNA reads TGCAGTGCTAGACAGAGCGAGTACGAGCAGTACTTC. This sequence encodes CSARQSEYEQYF.

The chain couples TRBV20-1 to TRBJ1-2; 12 bases fit TRBD1. CDR1 DFQATT and CDR2 SNEGSKA come from the germline V gene (reference sequence). The CDR3 spans 16 residues. V dropped 3 bases and J dropped 5; count of bases not matched to a gene: 10. The CDR3 DNA reads as TGCAGTGCTAGCGCCTCCGGGACAGGGGGCGTGTATGGCTACACCTTC. Its translation is CSASASGTGGVYGYTF.

The chain uses TRBV20-1 and TRBJ2-1, with 8 bases that match TRBD1. The germline gives CDR1 DFQATT, CDR2 SNEGSKA (reference sequence). J gave up 6 bases and V 1 base, and 5 bases lay outside the gene matches. This CDR3 is 14 amino acids long. CDR3 DNA: TGCAGTGCTAGAGTAGGACAGGGTATCAATGAGCAGTTCTTC. Translating gives CSARVGQGINEQFF.